Listed here are 2 T cell receptor beta chains from one sample, sequenced in a study. TRBV12-4/TRBJ1-2 clonotypes were amplified with adaptor-ligated barcode primers. TCRdb reprocessed the multiplex PCR reads via MiXCR and lists one record per CDR3 protein. This table holds some 680 distinct CDR3 sequences, approximately 27% found once. Sequencing was done on a sample of tumor-infiltrating naive CD4+ T cells sorted from the breast tumor. Subset denoted: naive CD4+ T cells, CD4+CD45RA+CD25-. Receptors originate from a female donor with breast cancer.

This clonotype appeared a few times. The chain employs TRBV12-3 or TRBV12-4 and TRBJ1-2; D is uncertain. Trimming took 10 bases from V and 8 from J, leaving 11 bases between them. The CDR3 sequence is 10 residues long. CDR3 sequence reads: CATRFRGYTF. CDR3 DNA sequence: TGTGCCACCAGATTCAGGGGCTACACCTTC.

This clonotype rates as large. The chain joins TRBV12-3 or TRBV12-4 to TRBJ1-2; D uncertain. Trimming pared 2 bases from V and 2 bases from J, leaving 6 bases between. The length of the CDR3 is 13 residues. In DNA, the CDR3 is TGTGCCAGCAGTTTATCCGGCAACTATGGCTACACCTTC. This gives the protein CASSLSGNYGYTF.